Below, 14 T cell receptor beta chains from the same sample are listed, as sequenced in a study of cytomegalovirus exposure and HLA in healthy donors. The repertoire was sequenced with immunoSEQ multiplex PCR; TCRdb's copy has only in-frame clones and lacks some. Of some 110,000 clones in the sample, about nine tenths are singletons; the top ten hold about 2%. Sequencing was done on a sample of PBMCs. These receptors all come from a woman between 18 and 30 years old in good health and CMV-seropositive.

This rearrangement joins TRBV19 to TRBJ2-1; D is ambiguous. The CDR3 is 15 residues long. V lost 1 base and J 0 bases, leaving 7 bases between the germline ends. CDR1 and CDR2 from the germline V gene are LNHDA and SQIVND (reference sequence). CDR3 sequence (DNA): TGTGCCAGTAGTATAGTTGCGGTCTCCTACAATGAGCAGTTCTTC. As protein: CASSIVAVSYNEQFF.

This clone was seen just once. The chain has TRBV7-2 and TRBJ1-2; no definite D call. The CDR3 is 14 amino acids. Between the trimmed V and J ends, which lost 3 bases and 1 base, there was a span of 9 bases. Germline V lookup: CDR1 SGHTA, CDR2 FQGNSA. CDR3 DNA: TGTGCCAGCAGCTTTGACACGAATAACTATGGCTACACCTTC. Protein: CASSFDTNNYGYTF.

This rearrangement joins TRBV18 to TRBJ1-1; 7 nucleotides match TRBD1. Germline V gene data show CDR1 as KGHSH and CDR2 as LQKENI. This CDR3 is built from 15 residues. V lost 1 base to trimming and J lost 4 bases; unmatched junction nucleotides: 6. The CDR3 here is CASSPLGGSSTEAFF. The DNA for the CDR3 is TGTGCCAGCTCACCACTAGGGGGCTCTAGCACTGAAGCTTTCTTT.

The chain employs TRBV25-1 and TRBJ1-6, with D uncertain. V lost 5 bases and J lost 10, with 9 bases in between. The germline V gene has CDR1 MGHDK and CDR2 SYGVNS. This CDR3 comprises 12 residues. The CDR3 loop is CASSSAGSPLHF. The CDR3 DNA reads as TGTGCCAGCAGTTCCGCGGGCTCACCCCTCCACTTT.

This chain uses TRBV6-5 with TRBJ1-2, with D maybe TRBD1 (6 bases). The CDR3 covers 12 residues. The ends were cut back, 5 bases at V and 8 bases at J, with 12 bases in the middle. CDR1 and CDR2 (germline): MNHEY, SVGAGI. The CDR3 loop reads CASSLTGKGYTF. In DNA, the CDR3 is TGTGCCAGCAGTCTAACAGGGAAGGGCTACACCTTC.

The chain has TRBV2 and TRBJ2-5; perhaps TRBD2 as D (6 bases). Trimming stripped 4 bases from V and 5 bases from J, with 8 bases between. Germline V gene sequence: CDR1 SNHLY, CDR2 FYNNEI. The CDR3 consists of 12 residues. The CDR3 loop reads CASSGRGETQYF. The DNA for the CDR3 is TGTGCCAGCAGTGGACGGGGGGAGACCCAGTACTTC. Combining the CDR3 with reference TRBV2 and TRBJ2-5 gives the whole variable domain EPEVTQTPSHQVTQMGQEVILRCVPISNHLYFYWYRQILGQKVEFLVSFYNNEISEKSEIFDDQFSVERPDGSNFTLKIRSTKLEDSAMYFCASSGRGETQYFGPGTRLLVL.

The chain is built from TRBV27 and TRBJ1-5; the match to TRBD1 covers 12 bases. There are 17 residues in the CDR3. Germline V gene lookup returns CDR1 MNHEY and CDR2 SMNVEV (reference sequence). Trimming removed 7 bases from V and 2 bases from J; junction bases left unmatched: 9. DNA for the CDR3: TGTGCCAGCAATTGGGCCGGGACAGGGGGCCGCAATCAGCCCCAGCATTTT. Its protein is CASNWAGTGGRNQPQHF.

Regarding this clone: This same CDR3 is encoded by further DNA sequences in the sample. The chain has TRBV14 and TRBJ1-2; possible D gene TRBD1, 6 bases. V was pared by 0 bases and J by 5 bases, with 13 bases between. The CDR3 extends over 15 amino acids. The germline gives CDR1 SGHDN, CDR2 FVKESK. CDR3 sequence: CASSQDGQGPYGYTF. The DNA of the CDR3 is TGTGCCAGCAGCCAAGATGGGCAGGGGCCTTATGGCTACACCTTC.

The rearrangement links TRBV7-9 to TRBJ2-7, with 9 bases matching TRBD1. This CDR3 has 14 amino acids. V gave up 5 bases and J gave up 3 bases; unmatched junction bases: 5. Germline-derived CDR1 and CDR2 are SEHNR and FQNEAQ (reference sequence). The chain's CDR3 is CASSTRQGGYEQYF. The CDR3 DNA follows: TGTGCCAGCAGCACCCGACAGGGGGGCTACGAGCAGTACTTC.

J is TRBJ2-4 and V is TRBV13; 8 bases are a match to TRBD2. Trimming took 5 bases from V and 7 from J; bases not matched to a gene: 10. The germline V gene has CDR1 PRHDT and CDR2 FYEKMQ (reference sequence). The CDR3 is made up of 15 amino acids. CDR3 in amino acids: CASSPQAGGKNIQYF. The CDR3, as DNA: TGTGCCAGCAGCCCACAGGCGGGGGGCAAGAACATTCAGTACTTC.

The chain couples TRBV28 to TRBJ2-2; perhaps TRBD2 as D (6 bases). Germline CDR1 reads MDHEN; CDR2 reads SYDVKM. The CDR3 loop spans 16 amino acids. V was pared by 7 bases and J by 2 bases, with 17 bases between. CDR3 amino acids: CASIRGEEPNTGELFF. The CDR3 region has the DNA TGTGCCAGCATCCGAGGGGAGGAGCCCAACACCGGGGAGCTGTTTTTT.

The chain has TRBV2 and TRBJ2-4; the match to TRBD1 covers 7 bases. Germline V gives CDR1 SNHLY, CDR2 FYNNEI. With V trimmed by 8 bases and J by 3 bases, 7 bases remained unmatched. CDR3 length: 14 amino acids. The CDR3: CASHDRDSKNIQYF. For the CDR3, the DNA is TGTGCCAGCCATGACAGGGATAGCAAAAACATTCAGTACTTC. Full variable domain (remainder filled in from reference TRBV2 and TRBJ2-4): EPEVTQTPSHQVTQMGQEVILRCVPISNHLYFYWYRQILGQKVEFLVSFYNNEISEKSEIFDDQFSVERPDGSNFTLKIRSTKLEDSAMYFCASHDRDSKNIQYFGAGTRLSVL.

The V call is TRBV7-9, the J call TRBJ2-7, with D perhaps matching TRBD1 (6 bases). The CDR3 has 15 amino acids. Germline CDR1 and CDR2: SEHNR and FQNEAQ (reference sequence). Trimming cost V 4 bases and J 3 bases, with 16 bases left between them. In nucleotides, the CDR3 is TGTGCCAGCAGCTCCCGGCAGGGACAAATCTACGAGCAGTACTTC. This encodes CASSSRQGQIYEQYF.

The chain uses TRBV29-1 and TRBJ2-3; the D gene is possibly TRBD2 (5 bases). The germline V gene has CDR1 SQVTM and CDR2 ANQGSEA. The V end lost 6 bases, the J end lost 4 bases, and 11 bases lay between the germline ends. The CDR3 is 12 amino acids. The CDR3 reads CSVATGADTQYF. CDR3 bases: TGCAGCGTGGCGACCGGGGCAGATACGCAGTATTTT.